Included here is one T cell receptor beta chain sequence, with context. This CDR3 has 15 amino acids. Germline loops: CDR1 MNHEY, CDR2 SMNVEV (reference sequence). V gave up 6 bases and J gave up 8 bases; unmatched junction bases: 9. TCRdb keeps only in-frame clones here, not all; method: immunoSEQ multiplex PCR. Of approximately 300,000 clones listed, more than 90% were seen once; the top ten hold about 18%. This sample stems from a study of blood T cell repertoires in COVID-19. For the study at large: From the United States, Italy and Spain came samples of acute and convalescent COVID-19. Nucleic acid was either cDNA or gDNA, and it came from T cells, B-cell-depleted T cells, or PBMCs.

Cohort allocation depended upon clinical history that participants reported. The material sequenced was PBMCs or T cells enriched from blood (not recorded which). J is TRBJ2-4 and V is TRBV27, with TRBD1 matching over 11 bases. The TCR originated in a woman aged 25 to 39 who had recovered from COVID-19. CDR3 region: CASSPGQGALHIQYF. The CDR3 DNA reads TGTGCCAGCAGCCCAGGACAGGGGGCTTTGCACATTCAGTACTTC.